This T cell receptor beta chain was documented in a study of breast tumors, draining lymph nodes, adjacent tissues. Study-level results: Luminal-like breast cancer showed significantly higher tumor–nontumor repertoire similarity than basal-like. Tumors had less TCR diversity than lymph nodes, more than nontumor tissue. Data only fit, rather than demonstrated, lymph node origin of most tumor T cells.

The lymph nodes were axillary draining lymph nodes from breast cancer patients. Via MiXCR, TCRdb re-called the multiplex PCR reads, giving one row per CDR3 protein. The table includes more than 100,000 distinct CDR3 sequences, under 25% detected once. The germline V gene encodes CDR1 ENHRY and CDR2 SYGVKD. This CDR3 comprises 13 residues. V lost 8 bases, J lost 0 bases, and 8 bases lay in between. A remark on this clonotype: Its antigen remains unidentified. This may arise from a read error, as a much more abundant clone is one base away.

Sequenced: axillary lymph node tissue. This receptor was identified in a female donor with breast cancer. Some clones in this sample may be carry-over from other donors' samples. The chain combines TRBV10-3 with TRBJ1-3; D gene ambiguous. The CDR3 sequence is CAIAIDSGNTIYF. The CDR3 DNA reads TGTGCCATCGCAATCGACTCTGGAAACACCATATATTTT.